The 16 T cell receptor beta chains listed next were all sequenced from one sample in a study of metastatic and nonmetastatic thyroid tumors. Until they underwent thyroid surgery, no patient had received any treatment. TCRdb re-clonotyped the PCR reads through MiXCR. Of 15,000 to 20,000 clones in the sample, almost 35% were seen once. The sequenced material came from tumor tissue. The receptor source for this set is a female donor with papillary thyroid cancer or a benign thyroid nodule (not recorded which). Some clones in this sample may be carry-over from other donors' samples.

There are a few counts of this clone. The V gene is TRBV15, the J gene TRBJ2-3; 10 bases fit TRBD2. CDR1 and CDR2 (germline): LNHNV, YYDKDF (reference sequence). The CDR3 is made up of 18 amino acids. V shed 0 bases and J 6 bases; nucleotides not matched to a gene: 12. This CDR3 is CATSRDTLAGAEADTQYF. The CDR3 bases are TGTGCCACCAGCAGAGATACCCTAGCGGGAGCCGAGGCGGATACGCAGTATTTT.

The chain is built from TRBV12-3 or TRBV12-4 and TRBJ1-3, with a possible D match to TRBD1 (5 bases). CDR3 length: 14 amino acids. V was cut by 6 bases and J by 4 bases, with 13 bases left in between. The CDR3 bases are TGTGCCAGCAGCTCCTGGGACGGCGGAAACACCATATATTTT. Translating it yields CASSSWDGGNTIYF.

This clone is a singleton in its sample. The conserved phenylalanine or tryptophan normally closing the CDR3 is absent here, so this likely arose from a read error. This chain connects TRBV2 to TRBJ2-5; tentative D call: TRBD2 (6 bases). The end of the DNA aligns better with TRBJ2-1, so the J call may be wrong. CDR1 SNHLY and CDR2 FYNNEI come from the germline V gene. The CDR3 covers 16 residues. The CDR3 DNA reads as TGTGCCAGCAGTGAATGGGGCGGGGAGTCCCAAGAGAGCCAGTTCGTC. Its translation: CASSEWGGESQESQFV.

This chain joins TRBV11-2 and TRBJ2-7; unclear D gene. The CDR3 is 14 amino acids. CDR1 and CDR2 (germline): SGHAT, FQNNGV. V was trimmed by 5 bases and J by 2 bases, leaving 13 bases between them. The CDR3: CASSHYTEPYEQYF. CDR3 coding DNA: TGTGCCAGCAGCCATTACACCGAGCCCTACGAGCAGTACTTC.

This clone was detected only a few times. The chain joins TRBV6-1 to TRBJ1-5; D unresolved. The germline V gene has CDR1 MNHNS and CDR2 SASEGT. CDR3 size: 15 residues. Trimming took off 5 bases at V and 4 bases at J, with 15 bases between the two ends. The CDR3 DNA reads TGTGCCAGCAGTTGTCTAGCGGGGAAGAATCAGCCCCAGCATTTT. Translating it yields CASSCLAGKNQPQHF.

The chain joins TRBV18 to TRBJ1-5, with unresolved D. There are 14 residues in the CDR3. V was pared by 4 bases and J by 3 bases, with 10 bases between. Germline V lookup: CDR1 KGHSH, CDR2 LQKENI. The chain's CDR3 is CASSQGSDNQPQHF. For the CDR3, the DNA is TGTGCCAGCTCACAGGGCTCCGACAATCAGCCCCAGCATTTT.

To note about this clone: One end of the junction varies from germline; a read error may be responsible. This rearrangement joins TRBV12-3 or TRBV12-4 to TRBJ2-6, with D perhaps TRBD2 (5 bases). The CDR3 has 15 residues. CDR3 nucleotide sequence: TGTGCCATCAGTTTGCTCGGGGCTGGGGCCAACGTCCTGACTTTC. Its translation is CAISLLGAGANVLTF.

This clone was seen a few times. CDR3 sequence: CATGAGNTEAFF. The DNA of the CDR3 is TGTGCCACTGGTGCCGGGAACACTGAAGCTTTCTTT. The chain combines TRBV6-1 with TRBJ1-1; the D is unclear. V lost 10 bases and J lost 1, with 10 bases in between. Germline V gives CDR1 MNHNS, CDR2 SASEGT. The CDR3 totals 12 residues.

This clone was counted at least ten times. Possible read error: a much larger clone is one base away. Other DNA sequences within the sample encode an identical CDR3. The gene calls are TRBV2 and TRBJ1-6, with D tentatively TRBD1 (6 bases). Germline-derived CDR1 and CDR2 are SNHLY and FYNNEI. This CDR3 comprises 15 residues. V lost 10 bases and J lost 10, with 23 bases in between. The CDR3 reads CATTRYRTDPSPLHF. The CDR3 region has the DNA TGTGCCACCACACGTTACCGGACAGATCCGTCACCCCTCCACTTT. The whole variable domain, remainder taken from reference TRBV2 and TRBJ1-6, is EPEVTQTPSHQVTQMGQEVILRCVPISNHLYFYWYRQILGQKVEFLVSFYNNEISEKSEIFDDQFSVERPDGSNFTLKIRSTKLEDSAMYFCATTRYRTDPSPLHFGNGTRLTVT.

This rearrangement joins TRBV20-1 to TRBJ2-3; D gene unclear. The germline V gene has CDR1 DFQATT and CDR2 SNEGSKA (reference sequence). Trimming pared 6 bases from V and 6 bases from J, leaving 10 bases between. This CDR3 comprises 11 residues. The CDR3 spells CSATHWDTQYF. DNA for the CDR3: TGCAGTGCGACGCATTGGGATACGCAGTATTTT.

The chain is built from TRBV4-1 and TRBJ2-7; 9 bases match TRBD2. V lost 3 bases to trimming and J lost 4 bases; unmatched junction nucleotides: 1. Germline V gene data show CDR1 as MGHRA and CDR2 as YSYEKL. This CDR3 is 13 amino acids long. The CDR3: CASSQLAGYEQYF. CDR3 nucleotide sequence: TGCGCCAGCAGCCAGCTAGCGGGGTACGAGCAGTACTTC.

This clone has a handful of counts. The rearrangement joins TRBV6-1 to TRBJ1-5; maybe TRBD1 (6 bases). Germline CDR1 reads MNHNS; CDR2 reads SASEGT. The V and J ends lost 4 bases and 3 bases respectively, with 7 bases between them. There are 13 residues in the CDR3. This CDR3 is CASSGTVNQPQHF. CDR3 nucleotide sequence: TGTGCCAGCAGTGGGACAGTCAATCAGCCCCAGCATTTT.

This clone has more than one count but fewer than ten. The rearrangement joins TRBV12-3 or TRBV12-4 to TRBJ1-2, with 7 positions matching TRBD1. The CDR3 covers 13 residues. Trimming took 3 bases from V and 5 from J; bases not matched to a gene: 3. Written as DNA, the CDR3 is TGTGCCAGCAGTTTTCAACAGGGGTATGGCTACACCTTC. It translates to CASSFQQGYGYTF.

The chain uses TRBV7-2 and TRBJ1-2; TRBD1 matches 9 bases. This CDR3 spans 14 amino acids. The germline V gene has CDR1 SGHTA and CDR2 FQGNSA. Germline trimming cut 5 bases from V and 8 bases from J; bases unmatched to any gene: 9. The DNA of the CDR3 is TGTGCCAGCAGCCCCGGACAGGGGAGGACCGGCTACACCTTC. Translating it yields CASSPGQGRTGYTF.

CDR3 coding DNA: TGCGCCAGCAGCTTGGGCGTCTATCTTACACAGGGTGACGGAAACACCATATATTTT. Protein product: CASSLGVYLTQGDGNTIYF. V gene TRBV5-1 combines with J gene TRBJ1-3, with TRBD1 as a possible D gene (6 bases). The CDR3 totals 19 residues. Germline V gene lookup returns CDR1 SGHRS and CDR2 YFSETQ. V was cut by 0 bases and J by 4 bases, with 23 bases left in between.

This chain uses TRBV11-2 with TRBJ2-1, with D possibly called TRBD1 or TRBD2 (7 bases each). The CDR3 is made up of 16 amino acids. V lost 6 bases, J lost 6 bases, and 21 bases lay in between. CDR1 is SGHAT, CDR2 FQNNGV, per germline. The DNA for the CDR3 is TGTGCCAGCAGTCACACAGGGGCTAGCGGCCCCAATGAGCAGTTCTTC. The encoded protein is CASSHTGASGPNEQFF.